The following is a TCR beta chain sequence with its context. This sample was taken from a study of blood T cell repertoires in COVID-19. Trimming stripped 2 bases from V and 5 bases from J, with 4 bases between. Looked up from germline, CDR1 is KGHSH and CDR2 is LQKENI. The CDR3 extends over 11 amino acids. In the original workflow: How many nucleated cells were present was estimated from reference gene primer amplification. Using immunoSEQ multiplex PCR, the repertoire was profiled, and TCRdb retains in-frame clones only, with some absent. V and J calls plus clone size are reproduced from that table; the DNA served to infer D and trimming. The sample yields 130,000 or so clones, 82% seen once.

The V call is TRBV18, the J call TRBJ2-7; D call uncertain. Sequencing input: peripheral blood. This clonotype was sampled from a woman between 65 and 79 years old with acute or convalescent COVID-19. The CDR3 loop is CASSPSNEQYF. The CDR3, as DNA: TGTGCCAGCTCACCATCTAACGAGCAGTACTTC.